Sequencing of this T cell receptor beta chain was carried out in a study of blood T cell repertoires in COVID-19. This clone turned up a few times. The identical CDR3 is also encoded by other nucleotide sequences in the sample. The CDR3 extends over 11 amino acids. From germline, CDR1 is SNHLY and CDR2 FYNNEI. V was trimmed by 8 bases and J by 2 bases, leaving 6 bases between them. Profiled with immunoSEQ multiplex PCR; TCRdb holds only in-frame clones, not every one. The sample records some 150,000 clones, 84% being singletons. V and J are TRBV2 and TRBJ1-2; no clear D gene. This TCR was recovered from a woman in her seventies with COVID-19, enrolled during active disease. Source material: peripheral blood. For the CDR3, the DNA is TGTGCCAGCGGCCAGAACTATGGCTACACCTTC. Translation gives CASGQNYGYTF.